One sample yielded the 32 T cell receptor beta chains listed below, sequenced in a study of cytomegalovirus exposure and HLA in healthy donors. Use of 60 Vbeta and 13 Jbeta primers characterized the PCR. Using immunoSEQ multiplex PCR, the repertoire was profiled, and TCRdb retains in-frame clones only, with some absent. This sample carries around 200,000 clones, 70% to 80% of them seen once, and the ten largest clones take just under 3%. The sample taken for sequencing was PBMCs. The receptors derive from a male donor in good health and CMV-seronegative.

The gene calls are TRBV6-1 and TRBJ2-3, with a possible D match to TRBD2 (5 bases). Germline V gene data show CDR1 as MNHNS and CDR2 as SASEGT. There are 18 residues in the CDR3. V gave up 3 bases and J gave up 0 bases, with 19 bases separating them. CDR3 protein: CASSEGDTPNFSTDTQYF. The CDR3 nucleotides read TGTGCCAGCAGTGAGGGAGACACGCCTAACTTTAGCACAGATACGCAGTATTTT.

This chain uses TRBV28 with TRBJ2-7; TRBD1 matches 7 bases. This CDR3 has 15 amino acids. Looked up from germline, CDR1 is MDHEN and CDR2 is SYDVKM. V lost 4 bases to trimming and J lost 0 bases; unmatched junction nucleotides: 6. Here the CDR3 reads CASSSDRDSSYEQYF. CDR3 bases: TGTGCCAGCAGTTCCGACAGGGACAGCTCCTACGAGCAGTACTTC. The variable domain in full, with the rest retrieved from reference TRBV28 and TRBJ2-7, is DVKVTQSSRYLVKRTGEKVFLECVQDMDHENMFWYRQDPGLGLRLIYFSYDVKMKEKGDIPEGYSVSREKKERFSLILESASTNQTSMYLCASSSDRDSSYEQYFGPGTRLTVT.

The J gene is TRBJ1-2, the V gene TRBV2, with D hard to call. V was trimmed by 6 bases and J by 0 bases, leaving 11 bases between them. The germline CDR1 and CDR2 sequences are SNHLY and FYNNEI. This CDR3 contains 14 residues. CDR3 protein: CASRAAAANYGYTF. In nucleotides, the CDR3 is TGTGCCAGCAGGGCCGCGGCTGCTAACTATGGCTACACCTTC.

This chain links TRBV12-5 with TRBJ1-5, with D possibly TRBD1 on 5 matching bases. V lost 11 bases and J 4 bases, leaving 12 bases between the germline ends. The CDR3 runs to 12 residues. Germline V gene data show CDR1 as LGHNT and CDR2 as FRNRAP. CDR3 DNA sequence: TGTGCTGGGGGTTCGGGAAATCAGCCCCAGCATTTT. As protein: CAGGSGNQPQHF.

The DNA for the CDR3 is TGTGCCAGCAGTCCGACTTGGGACGGGGGATCAGATACGCAGTATTTT. Translation: CASSPTWDGGSDTQYF. This rearrangement joins TRBV27 to TRBJ2-3, with a weak D call TRBD2 (6 bases). The CDR3 totals 16 residues. From germline, CDR1 is MNHEY and CDR2 SMNVEV (reference sequence). V dropped 5 bases and J dropped 4 bases, with 19 bases sitting between them.

The chain uses TRBV4-1 and TRBJ1-5; TRBD1 matches at 8 bases. With V trimmed by 2 bases and J by 7 bases, 7 bases remained unmatched. The CDR3 totals 15 residues. The germline V gene encodes CDR1 MGHRA and CDR2 YSYEKL. As DNA, the CDR3 is TGCGCCAGCAGCCAAACGACAGGGGCCGGGCAGCCCCAGCATTTT. Amino acids: CASSQTTGAGQPQHF.

This chain links TRBV28 with TRBJ2-7; 8 bases are a match to TRBD2. The CDR3 covers 18 residues. V lost 1 base, J lost 2 bases, and 13 bases stayed unmatched. Per the germline V gene, CDR1 is MDHEN and CDR2 is SYDVKM. The CDR3 coding sequence is TGTGCCAGCAGTTTATCTTTCGAGCGGGAGTCGTTCGCCTACGAGCAGTACTTC. Translating gives CASSLSFERESFAYEQYF.

The chain recombines TRBV6-1 with TRBJ1-4; 8 nucleotides match TRBD1. With 5 bases clipped from V and 4 bases from J, the junction kept 3 bases outside the gene matches. Germline CDR1 is MNHNS and CDR2 is SASEGT. CDR3 length: 14 residues. The CDR3 protein is CASSTGQVNEKLFF. CDR3 bases: TGTGCCAGCAGTACGGGACAGGTTAATGAAAAACTGTTTTTT.

This clone occurred once. The CDR3 nucleotides read TGCGCCAGCAGCCCGACAGCCAGCACAGATACGCAGTATTTT. It is translated as CASSPTASTDTQYF. V is TRBV4-3 and J is TRBJ2-3, with D possibly matching TRBD1 (5 bases). The CDR3 runs 14 residues. CDR1 is LGHNA, CDR2 YSLEER, per germline. Trimming left V 4 bases short and J 0 bases short, with 8 bases between.

V and J are TRBV19 and TRBJ1-2; D unresolved. In germline, CDR1 is LNHDA, CDR2 SQIVND (reference sequence). V was trimmed by 0 bases and J by 1 base, leaving 6 bases between them. The CDR3 length is 14 residues. CDR3 region: CASSIDSYNYGYTF. CDR3 nucleotide sequence: TGTGCCAGTAGTATAGACAGTTATAACTATGGCTACACCTTC.

The V gene is TRBV5-1, the J gene TRBJ2-1; 7 nucleotides align to TRBD1. Trimming removed 4 bases from V and 3 bases from J; junction bases left unmatched: 1. Germline CDR1 SGHRS, CDR2 YFSETQ. This CDR3 has 13 amino acids. The CDR3 nucleotides are TGCGCCAGCAGCCGGGACAGCTACAATGAGCAGTTCTTC. Protein: CASSRDSYNEQFF.

This clone was detected once. The genes are TRBV7-3 and TRBJ2-1; TRBD2 might be the D (6 bases). The CDR3 length is 15 residues. V was shortened by 2 bases and J by 1 base, with 9 bases between the two germline ends. The V gene's germline CDR1 is SGHTA and CDR2 FQGTGA. CDR3 DNA sequence: TGTGCCAGCAGCTTACTGGGACTGTCCTACAATGAGCAGTTCTTC. Residues: CASSLLGLSYNEQFF. Supplemented by reference TRBV7-3 and TRBJ2-1, the full variable domain reads GAGVSQTPSNKVTEKGKYVELRCDPISGHTALYWYRQSLGQGPEFLIYFQGTGAADDSGLPNDRFFAVRPEGSVSTLKIQRTERGDSAVYLCASSLLGLSYNEQFFGPGTRLTVL.

This clone was detected only a few times. J is TRBJ2-7 and V is TRBV5-6; 9 bases agree with TRBD1. The CDR3 length is 14 residues. Germline values: CDR1 SGHDT, CDR2 YYEEEE. V was clipped by 3 bases and J by 3 bases; unmatched bases: 4. As DNA, the CDR3 is TGTGCCAGCAGCTGGGGGACAGGGAGCTACGAGCAGTACTTC. Its translation: CASSWGTGSYEQYF. The full variable domain, with the rest looked up from reference TRBV5-6 and TRBJ2-7, is DAGVTQSPTHLIKTRGQQVTLRCSPKSGHDTVSWYQQALGQGPQFIFQYYEEEERQRGNFPDRFSGHQFPNYSSELNVNALLLGDSALYLCASSWGTGSYEQYFGPGTRLTVT.

The rearrangement uses TRBV7-6 and TRBJ1-6, with 7 bases identical to TRBD1. V lost 5 bases, J lost 7 bases, and 8 bases stayed unmatched. The CDR3 totals 15 residues. Germline V gene sequence: CDR1 SGHVS, CDR2 FNYEAQ. For the CDR3, the DNA is TGTGCCAGCAGCCCATCTCGACAGGGCAATTCACCCCTCCACTTT. Amino acid sequence: CASSPSRQGNSPLHF.

V and J are TRBV27 and TRBJ2-1; 7 bases are shared with TRBD1. V gave up 0 bases and J gave up 15 bases; unmatched junction bases: 11. CDR1 is MNHEY and CDR2 is SMNVEV in the germline V gene (reference sequence). This CDR3 spans 14 amino acids. The chain's CDR3 is CASSLSAGTAFWFF. DNA for the CDR3: TGTGCCAGCAGTTTATCCGCCGGGACAGCCTTCTGGTTCTTC.

The chain has TRBV25-1 and TRBJ1-2; 11 bases are shared with TRBD1. This CDR3 has 16 amino acids. V shed 3 bases, J shed 6 bases, and the junction held 9 bases outside the gene matches. Germline loops: CDR1 MGHDK, CDR2 SYGVNS. CDR3: CASSEPGTGGRDGYTF. For the CDR3, the DNA is TGTGCCAGCAGTGAGCCCGGGACAGGGGGTCGTGATGGCTACACCTTC.

The chain combines TRBV6-5 with TRBJ1-1; possible D gene TRBD1, 6 bases. V gave up 2 bases and J gave up 4 bases, with 14 bases separating them. Germline V gene data show CDR1 as MNHEY and CDR2 as SVGAGI. The CDR3 has 15 residues. CDR3 region: CASSYAQGMTTEAFF. The CDR3 bases are TGTGCCAGCAGTTACGCCCAGGGGATGACCACTGAAGCTTTCTTT.

The chain carries TRBV18 and TRBJ1-1; a weak D match, TRBD1 (6 bases). Germline V CDR1 and CDR2: KGHSH, LQKENI. The CDR3 is 15 residues long. The ends were cut back, 3 bases at V and 1 base at J, with 12 bases in the middle. The CDR3 region has the DNA TGTGCCAGCTCACCGTCATCCAGGGGGAACACTGAAGCTTTCTTT. Translating it yields CASSPSSRGNTEAFF. The full variable domain, rest sourced from reference TRBV18 and TRBJ1-1, is NAGVMQNPRHLVRRRGQEARLRCSPMKGHSHVYWYRQLPEEGLKFMVYLQKENIIDESGMPKERFSAEFPKEGPSILRIQQVVRGDSAAYFCASSPSSRGNTEAFFGQGTRLTVV.

Only a few counts were recorded for this clone. This rearrangement joins TRBV2 to TRBJ1-1; unclear D gene. CDR1 is SNHLY, CDR2 FYNNEI, per germline. The ends were cut back, 8 bases at V and 8 bases at J, with 18 bases in the middle. The CDR3 is made up of 13 amino acids. The CDR3 nucleotides read TGTGCCAGCCTCCCGGTCAGCGGTACCGAAGCTTTCTTT. This sequence encodes CASLPVSGTEAFF.

V is TRBV2 and J is TRBJ2-1; no reliable D call. V was trimmed by 0 bases and J by 2 bases, leaving 14 bases between them. The CDR3 totals 17 residues. Germline CDR1 SNHLY, CDR2 FYNNEI. This chain's CDR3 is CASSEALYGLTYNEQFF. CDR3 DNA sequence: TGTGCCAGCAGTGAAGCGCTTTACGGGTTGACCTACAATGAGCAGTTCTTC.

A remark on this clone: The germline gene is not matched at one end of the junction; a read error may be the cause. Different DNA sequences within this sample yield the same CDR3. The rearrangement joins TRBV29-1 to TRBJ1-1, with 7 nucleotides matching TRBD1. The CDR3 length is 13 residues. Looked up from germline, CDR1 is SQVTM and CDR2 is ANQGSEA. Written as DNA, the CDR3 is TGCAGCGTTGGAGTCCAGGGGGGCACTGAAGCCTTCTTT. It encodes CSVGVQGGTEAFF.

This chain uses TRBV28 with TRBJ2-1; D may be TRBD2 (6 bases). Trimming stripped 10 bases from V and 2 bases from J, with 18 bases between. The length of the CDR3 is 15 residues. The germline V gene has CDR1 MDHEN and CDR2 SYDVKM. This CDR3 is CATETGTLTYNEQFF. CDR3 nucleotides: TGTGCCACAGAAACCGGGACTCTTACCTACAATGAGCAGTTCTTC.

In DNA form, the CDR3 reads TGTGCCAGCAGTTTATATGCAGGGTATCAGCCCCAGCATTTT. It specifies CASSLYAGYQPQHF. This chain joins TRBV28 and TRBJ1-5; D may be TRBD1 (5 bases). CDR3 length: 14 amino acids. Trimming cost V 1 base and J 5 bases, with 9 bases left between them. CDR1 and CDR2 from the germline V gene are MDHEN and SYDVKM.

V usage is TRBV29-1 and J usage is TRBJ2-1; perhaps TRBD1 as D (6 bases). The length of the CDR3 is 13 residues. Germline V gives CDR1 SQVTM, CDR2 ANQGSEA. V was trimmed by 4 bases and J by 5 bases, leaving 12 bases between them. In DNA form, the CDR3 reads TGCAGCGTTGGACAGGTCCTCAACAATGAGCAGTTCTTC. It encodes CSVGQVLNNEQFF.

In its sample, this clone was seen a few times. This chain joins TRBV27 and TRBJ1-6; 10 nucleotides match TRBD1. This CDR3 has 17 amino acids. CDR1 is MNHEY, CDR2 SMNVEV, per germline (reference sequence). With V trimmed by 5 bases and J by 0 bases, 4 bases remained unmatched. The CDR3 protein is CASSTRTGGSYNSPLHF. CDR3 sequence (DNA): TGTGCCAGCAGTACCCGGACAGGGGGCTCCTATAATTCACCCCTCCACTTT.

This sequence joins TRBV6-5 and TRBJ2-1, with 7 bases that match TRBD2. V trimming: 2 bases; J trimming: 10 bases; junction bases outside the gene matches: 14. This CDR3 region has 16 residues. Germline values: CDR1 MNHEY, CDR2 SVGAGI. CDR3: CASSYRVLGLSEEQFF. The CDR3 bases are TGTGCCAGCAGTTACAGGGTCTTGGGACTATCAGAAGAGCAGTTCTTC.

J is TRBJ1-2 and V is TRBV5-4; a possible D gene is TRBD1 (5 bases). The V gene lost 5 bases and the J gene lost 8 bases, with 22 bases spanning the gap. Germline lookup yields CDR1 SGHNT and CDR2 YYREEE (reference sequence). CDR3 length: 15 amino acids. The DNA for the CDR3 is TGTGCCAGCAGTCTTTTTAGGGGCTCCTATAAGGGCTACACCTTC. It specifies CASSLFRGSYKGYTF.

The J gene is TRBJ1-2, the V gene TRBV29-1; D remains unclear. Per the germline V gene, CDR1 is SQVTM and CDR2 is ANQGSEA. V was trimmed by 4 bases and J by 4 bases, leaving 13 bases between them. The CDR3 covers 13 residues. CDR3: CSVVLYGGYGYTF. CDR3 bases: TGCAGCGTTGTTTTGTATGGCGGCTATGGCTACACCTTC.

Turning to this clone: Its ends do not fully match the called genes, so a read error is possible. The chain combines TRBV7-9 with TRBJ1-2; 8 bases agree with TRBD1. This CDR3 has 15 amino acids. CDR1 is SEHNR and CDR2 is FQNEAQ in the germline V gene (reference sequence). The CDR3 is CSSSRQGAANYGYTF. The CDR3, as DNA: TGTTCCAGCAGCAGGCAGGGGGCAGCTAACTATGGCTACACCTTC.

CDR3 coding DNA: TGTGCCAGCAGGACCGGGGGGCCCTATGGCTACACCTTC. This encodes CASRTGGPYGYTF. V usage is TRBV28 and J usage is TRBJ1-2, with D possibly being TRBD1 (6 bases). This CDR3 has 13 amino acids. The V and J ends lost 6 bases and 4 bases respectively, with 12 bases between them. The germline gives CDR1 MDHEN, CDR2 SYDVKM.

J is TRBJ2-2 and V is TRBV6-1, with TRBD1 identical over 8 bases. Germline CDR1 and CDR2: MNHNS and SASEGT. The CDR3 extends over 15 amino acids. V shed 3 bases and J 6 bases; nucleotides not matched to a gene: 6. The CDR3 DNA reads as TGTGCCAGCAGTGAGAGACAGGGGTTCGCCGGGGAGCTGTTTTTT. It yields the protein CASSERQGFAGELFF.

The V and J genes are TRBV28 and TRBJ1-1, with TRBD1 matching over 11 bases. The length of the CDR3 is 15 residues. CDR1 MDHEN and CDR2 SYDVKM come from the germline V gene. Germline trimming cut 5 bases from V and 4 bases from J; bases unmatched to any gene: 6. CDR3 sequence (DNA): TGTGCCAGCAGTCCCGGACAGGGGGCGGGCACTGAAGCTTTCTTT. Amino acid sequence: CASSPGQGAGTEAFF. The full variable domain, its missing parts supplied by reference TRBV28 and TRBJ1-1, is DVKVTQSSRYLVKRTGEKVFLECVQDMDHENMFWYRQDPGLGLRLIYFSYDVKMKEKGDIPEGYSVSREKKERFSLILESASTNQTSMYLCASSPGQGAGTEAFFGQGTRLTVV.